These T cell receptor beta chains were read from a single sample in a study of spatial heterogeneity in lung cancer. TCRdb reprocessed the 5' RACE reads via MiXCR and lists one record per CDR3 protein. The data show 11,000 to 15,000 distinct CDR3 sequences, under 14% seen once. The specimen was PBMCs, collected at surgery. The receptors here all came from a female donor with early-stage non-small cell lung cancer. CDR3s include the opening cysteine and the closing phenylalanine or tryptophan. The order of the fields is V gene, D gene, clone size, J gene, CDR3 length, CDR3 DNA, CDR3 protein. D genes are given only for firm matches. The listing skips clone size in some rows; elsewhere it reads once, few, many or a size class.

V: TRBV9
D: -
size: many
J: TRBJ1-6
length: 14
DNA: TGTGCCAGCAGCGTAGGAGGGTTTAATTCACCCCTCCACTTT
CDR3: CASSVGGFNSPLHF

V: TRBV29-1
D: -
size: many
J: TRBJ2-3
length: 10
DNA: TGCAGCTCAGGGCCAGATACGCAGTATTTT
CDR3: CSSGPDTQYF

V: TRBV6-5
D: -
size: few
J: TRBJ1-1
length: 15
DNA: TGTGCCAGCAGTTACGGGGGGCGGATGAACACTGAAGCTTTCTTT
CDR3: CASSYGGRMNTEAFF

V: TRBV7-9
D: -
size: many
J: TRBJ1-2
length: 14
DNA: TGTGCCAGCAGCCCGACCGGACAAAGTTATGGCTACACCTTC
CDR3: CASSPTGQSYGYTF

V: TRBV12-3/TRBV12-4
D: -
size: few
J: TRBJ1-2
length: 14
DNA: TGTGCCAGCACCTTGGAGGGAGGGTTTTATGGCTACACCTTC
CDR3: CASTLEGGFYGYTF

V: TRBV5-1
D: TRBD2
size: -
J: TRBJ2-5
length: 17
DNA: TGCGCCAGCAGCTCCCGATCTAGCGGGGGCACGAGGGAGACCCAGTACTTC
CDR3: CASSSRSSGGTRETQYF

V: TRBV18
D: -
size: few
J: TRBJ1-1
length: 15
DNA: TGTGCCAGCTCCCGCACAGCGATCTTGGACACTGAAGCTTTCTTT
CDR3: CASSRTAILDTEAFF

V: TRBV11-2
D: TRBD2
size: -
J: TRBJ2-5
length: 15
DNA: TGTGCCAGCACTCCAGCGGGGGAACTCCAAGAGACCCAGTACTTC
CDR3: CASTPAGELQETQYF

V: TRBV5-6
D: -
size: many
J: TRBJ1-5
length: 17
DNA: TGTGCCAGCAGCTTATTTGTCCCAGGCCCTAGCAATCAGCCCCAGCATTTT
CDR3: CASSLFVPGPSNQPQHF

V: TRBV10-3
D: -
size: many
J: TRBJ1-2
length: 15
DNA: TGTGCCATCAGTGAACCGGGACGGTCTAACTATGGCTACACCTTC
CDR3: CAISEPGRSNYGYTF

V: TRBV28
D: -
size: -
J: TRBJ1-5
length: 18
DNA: TGTGCCAGCAGTTACGACTCTGGGACCGAATATAGCAATCAGCCCCGGCATTTT
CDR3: CASSYDSGTEYSNQPRHF

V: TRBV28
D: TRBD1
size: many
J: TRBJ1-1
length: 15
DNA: TGTGCCAGCAGTTCATCCGGGACAGGGTTCACTGAAGCTTTCTTT
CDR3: CASSSSGTGFTEAFF

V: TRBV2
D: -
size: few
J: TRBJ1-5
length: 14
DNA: TGTGCCAGCAGGCCTGCTAGGAACAATCAGCCCCAGCATTTT
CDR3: CASRPARNNQPQHF

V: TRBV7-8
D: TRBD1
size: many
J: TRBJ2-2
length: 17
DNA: TGTGCCAGCAGCTCCTCCGCAGGGACAGGGTACACCGGGGAGCTGTTTTTT
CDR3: CASSSSAGTGYTGELFF

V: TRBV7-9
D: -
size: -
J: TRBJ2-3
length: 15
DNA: TGTGCCAGCAGCTTAGGGCAGCCAGAAGGGGATACGCAGTATTTT
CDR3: CASSLGQPEGDTQYF

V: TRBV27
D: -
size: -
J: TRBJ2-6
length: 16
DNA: TGTGCCAGCAGTTTAGGTGGAGGGATTAGGGCCAACGTCCTGACTTTC
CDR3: CASSLGGGIRANVLTF

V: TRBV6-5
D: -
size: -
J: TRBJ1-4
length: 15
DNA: TGTGCCAGCAGTTACTCGTTTCAGAGTAATGAAAAACTGTTTTTT
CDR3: CASSYSFQSNEKLFF

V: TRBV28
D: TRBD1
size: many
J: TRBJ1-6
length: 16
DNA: TGTGTCAGCAGGCCCCCGGGACAGTCCTATAATTCACCCCTCCACTTT
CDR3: CVSRPPGQSYNSPLHF

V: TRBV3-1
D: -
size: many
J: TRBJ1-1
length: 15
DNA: TGTGCCAGCAGCCAAGGATCACTTTCGAACACTGAAGCTTTCTTT
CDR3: CASSQGSLSNTEAFF

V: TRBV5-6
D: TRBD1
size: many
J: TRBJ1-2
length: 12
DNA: TGTGCCAGCAGCAAGACAGGGTACGGCTACACCTTC
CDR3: CASSKTGYGYTF

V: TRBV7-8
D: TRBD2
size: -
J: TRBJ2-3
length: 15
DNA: TGTGCCAGCAGCTTAGGCGGGGGGCGTGCAGATACGCAGTATTTT
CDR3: CASSLGGGRADTQYF

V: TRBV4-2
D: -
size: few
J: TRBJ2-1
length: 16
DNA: TGTGCCAGCAGCCAAGATGCGACAGGCTCCTACAATGAGCAGTTCTTC
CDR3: CASSQDATGSYNEQFF

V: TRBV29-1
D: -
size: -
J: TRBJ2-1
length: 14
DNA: TGCAGCGTTGAAACCCCGGTACCTTACAATGAGCAGTTCTTC
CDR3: CSVETPVPYNEQFF

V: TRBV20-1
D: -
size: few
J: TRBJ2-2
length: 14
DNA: TGCAGTGCTGCGAACCCACGAACCTCCGGGGAGCTGTTTTTT
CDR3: CSAANPRTSGELFF

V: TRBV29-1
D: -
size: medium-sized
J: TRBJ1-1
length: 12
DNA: TGCAGCGGGCACGGCAGGGGCACTGAAGCTTTCTTT
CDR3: CSGHGRGTEAFF

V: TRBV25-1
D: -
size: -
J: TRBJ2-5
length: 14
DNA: TGTGCCAGCAGTGAATACGTCGGACAAGAGACCCAGTACTTC
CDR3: CASSEYVGQETQYF

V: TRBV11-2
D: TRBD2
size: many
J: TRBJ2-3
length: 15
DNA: TGTGCCAGCAGCTTAGATGGGGGGGGCACAGATACGCAGTATTTT
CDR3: CASSLDGGGTDTQYF

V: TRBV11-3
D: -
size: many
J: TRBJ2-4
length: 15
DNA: TGTGCCAGCAGCCCCGGGGGCGGTGACGGAAACATTCAGTACTTC
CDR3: CASSPGGGDGNIQYF

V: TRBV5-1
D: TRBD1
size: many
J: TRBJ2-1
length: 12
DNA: TGCGCCAGCAGCGAACAGGGGTATGAGCAGTTCTTC
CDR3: CASSEQGYEQFF

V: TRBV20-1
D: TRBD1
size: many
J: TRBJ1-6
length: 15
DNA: TGCAGTGCTAGAGATGGGACAGGGGGGGTGTCACCCCTCCACTTT
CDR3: CSARDGTGGVSPLHF

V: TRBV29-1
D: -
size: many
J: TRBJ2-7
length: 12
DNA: TGCAGCGTTGAATCCACTGGTAAAGAGCAGTACTTC
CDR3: CSVESTGKEQYF